This T cell receptor beta chain comes out of a study of T-cell reconstitution after alpha-beta-depleted transplantation in children. This clonotype was seen at least ten times. Its antigen is not identified. Germline-derived CDR1 and CDR2 are SGHRS and YFSETQ. This CDR3 is built from 17 residues. J gave up 0 bases and V 4 bases, and 10 bases lay outside the gene matches. Unique molecular identifiers were built into the TCRbeta library. Each CDR3 protein is one row after TCRdb ran MiXCR on the PCR reads. The table has over 100,000 distinct CDR3 sequences, approximately 8% seen once. Whole-study results and caveats: Hyperexpanded clones declined; after one year, newly produced T cells mostly supplied diversity. Where alpha-beta T cells came from about two months after transplant was reportedly several hundred expanded graft clones. The high TCRbeta diversity at day 60 in some patients came from surviving recipient T cells and thymic progenitors.

This receptor was identified in a boy between 2 and 15 years old with acute lymphoblastic leukemia, due to receive a stem cell transplant. The chain joins TRBV5-1 to TRBJ2-1; TRBD1 agrees at 7 bases. The sample here was PBMCs, taken before TCRalphabeta/CD19-depleted stem cell transplant. In nucleotides, the CDR3 is TGCGCCAGCAGCGCACCTGACAGGGTAAACTCCTACAATGAGCAGTTCTTC. Its protein is CASSAPDRVNSYNEQFF.